This T cell receptor (beta chain) was sequenced in a study of early T cells in non-severe SARS-CoV-2 infection. This clonotype was seen repeatedly, ten times or more. TCRdb used MiXCR to reprocess the 5' RACE reads, holding one entry per CDR3 protein. The table records around 28,000 distinct CDR3 sequences, over 3.5% of them present only once. Germline assignment: CDR1 SGHRS and CDR2 YFSETQ. This CDR3 spans 16 amino acids. After removal of 4 bases from V and 6 bases from J, the junction contained 11 bases not matched to a gene. This clonotype was obtained from an adult who was a healthcare worker with PCR-confirmed SARS-CoV-2 infection or an uninfected control (not recorded which). The sequencing sample was made of whole blood. The chain couples TRBV5-1 to TRBJ2-3, with 10 bases that match TRBD2. CDR3 amino acids: CASSPEGLAGEDTQYF. The CDR3 nucleotides read TGCGCCAGCAGCCCCGAGGGGCTAGCGGGAGAGGATACGCAGTATTTT.